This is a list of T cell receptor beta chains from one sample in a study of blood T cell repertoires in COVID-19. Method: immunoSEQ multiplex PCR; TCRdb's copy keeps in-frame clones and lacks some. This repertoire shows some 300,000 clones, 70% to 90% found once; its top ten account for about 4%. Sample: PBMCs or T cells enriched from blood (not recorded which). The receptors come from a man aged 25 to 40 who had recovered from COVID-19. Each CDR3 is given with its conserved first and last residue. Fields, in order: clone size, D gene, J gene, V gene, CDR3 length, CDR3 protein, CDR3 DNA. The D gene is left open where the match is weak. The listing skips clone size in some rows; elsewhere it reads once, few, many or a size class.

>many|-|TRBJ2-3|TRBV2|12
CASSAQADTQYF
TGTGCCAGCAGCGCACAGGCAGATACGCAGTATTTT
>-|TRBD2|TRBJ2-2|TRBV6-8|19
CASSYHGTSAGVVTGELFF
TGTGCCAGCAGTTACCACGGGACTAGCGCGGGGGTGGTCACCGGGGAGCTGTTTTTT
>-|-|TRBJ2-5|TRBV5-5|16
CASSLESGQIRETQYF
TGTGCCAGCAGCTTGGAATCGGGACAAATACGAGAGACCCAGTACTTC
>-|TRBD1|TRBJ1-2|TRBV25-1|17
CASSAQASGGWNYGYTF
TGTGCCAGCAGTGCCCAAGCATCAGGGGGTTGGAACTATGGCTACACCTTC
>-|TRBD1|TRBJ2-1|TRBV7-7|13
CASSLDRNNEQFF
TGTGCTAGCAGCTTGGACAGGAACAATGAGCAGTTCTTC
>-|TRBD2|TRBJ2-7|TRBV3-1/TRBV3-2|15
CASRGQWRGKYEQYF
TGTGCCAGCCGCGGCCAATGGCGGGGGAAGTACGAGCAGTACTTC
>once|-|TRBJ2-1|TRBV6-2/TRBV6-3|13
CASSSPPGTPKFF
TGTGCCAGCAGTTCCCCGCCAGGGACACCAAAGTTCTTC
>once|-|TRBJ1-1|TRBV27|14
CASSLSVGGTEAFF
TGTGCCAGCAGTTTATCGGTCGGGGGCACTGAAGCTTTCTTT
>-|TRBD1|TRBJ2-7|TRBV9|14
CASSVGDRDYEQYF
TGTGCCAGCAGCGTAGGGGACAGGGACTACGAGCAGTACTTC
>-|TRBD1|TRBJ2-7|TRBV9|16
CASSARTGRGGYEQYF
TGTGCCAGCAGCGCCCGGACAGGCCGAGGGGGATACGAGCAGTACTTC
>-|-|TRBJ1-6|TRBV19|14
CASSIRTANSPLHF
TGTGCCAGTAGCATCAGAACAGCTAATTCACCCCTCCACTTT
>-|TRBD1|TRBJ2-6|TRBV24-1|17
CATSTGTGSVGANVLTF
TGTGCCACCAGCACCGGGACAGGGTCCGTTGGGGCCAACGTCCTGACTTTC
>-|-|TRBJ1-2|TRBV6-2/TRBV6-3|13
CASSYKQGYGYTF
TGTGCCAGCAGTTACAAGCAGGGCTATGGCTACACCTTC
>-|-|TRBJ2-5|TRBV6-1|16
CASSEPGRGLGETQYF
TGTGCCAGCAGTGAACCCGGGAGGGGGCTCGGAGAGACCCAGTACTTC
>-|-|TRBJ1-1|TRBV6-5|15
CASRGTSNRLTEAFF
TGTGCCAGCAGAGGGACATCGAACCGGTTGACTGAAGCTTTCTTT
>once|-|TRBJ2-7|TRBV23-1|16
CAGRLLDRKGTYEQYF
TGCGCCGGACGGCTCCTCGACCGTAAGGGGACCTACGAGCAGTACTTC
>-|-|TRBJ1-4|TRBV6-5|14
CASSLSGANEKLFF
TGTGCCAGCAGCCTTAGCGGTGCGAATGAAAAACTGTTTTTT
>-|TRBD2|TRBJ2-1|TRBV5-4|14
CASSLREGRNEQFF
TGTGCCAGCAGCTTGCGGGAGGGCCGGAATGAGCAGTTCTTC
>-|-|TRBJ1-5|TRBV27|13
CASSFGLHQPQHF
TGTGCCAGCAGTTTTGGACTCCATCAGCCCCAGCATTTT
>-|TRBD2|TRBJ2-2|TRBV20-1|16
CSASGGLAADTGELFF
TGCAGTGCTAGTGGTGGACTAGCGGCGGACACCGGGGAGCTGTTTTTT
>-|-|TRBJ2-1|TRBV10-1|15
CASSPGPRRDNEQFF
TGCGCCAGCAGCCCCGGGCCCCGGCGGGACAATGAGCAGTTCTTC
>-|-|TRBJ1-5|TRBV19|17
CASTEFFLGGNNQPQHF
TGTGCCAGTACGGAGTTCTTTTTGGGGGGAAACAATCAGCCCCAGCATTTT
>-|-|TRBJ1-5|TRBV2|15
CASRAGTFTNQPQHF
TGTGCCAGCAGGGCCGGGACTTTCACAAATCAGCCCCAGCATTTT
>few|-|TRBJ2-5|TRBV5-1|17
CASSLGLYLQGPETQYF
TGCGCCAGCAGCTTGGGTCTGTATCTTCAGGGTCCCGAGACCCAGTACTTC
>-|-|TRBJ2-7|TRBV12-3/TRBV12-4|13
CASTLDNSYEQYF
TGTGCCAGCACCCTCGACAACTCCTACGAGCAGTACTTC
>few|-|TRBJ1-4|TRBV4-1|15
CASSQFRDPNEKLFF
TGCGCCAGCAGCCAATTCCGGGATCCTAATGAAAAACTGTTTTTT
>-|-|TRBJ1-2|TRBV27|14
CASSLFPGNYGYTF
TGTGCCAGCAGTTTATTCCCGGGGAACTATGGCTACACCTTC
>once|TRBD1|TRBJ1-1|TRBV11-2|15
CASSFEDRGGTEAFF
TGTGCCAGCAGCTTCGAGGACAGGGGCGGAACTGAAGCTTTCTTT
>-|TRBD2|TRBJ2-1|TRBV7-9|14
CASSFSGRSNEQFF
TGTGCCAGCAGCTTTAGCGGGAGGAGCAATGAGCAGTTCTTC
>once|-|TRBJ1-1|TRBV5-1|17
CASSLEVGGRTNTEAFF
TGCGCCAGCAGCTTGGAGGTCGGCGGCCGCACCAACACTGAAGCTTTCTTT
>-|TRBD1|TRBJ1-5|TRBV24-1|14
CATSATGAGQPQHF
TGTGCCACCAGTGCGACAGGGGCCGGTCAGCCCCAGCATTTT
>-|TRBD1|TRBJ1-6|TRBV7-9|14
CASSLTGGFSPLHF
TGTGCCAGCAGTCTGACAGGGGGTTTCTCACCCCTCCACTTT
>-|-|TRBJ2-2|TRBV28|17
CASSSPGDPANTGELFF
TGTGCCAGCAGCTCCCCGGGGGATCCCGCGAACACCGGGGAGCTGTTTTTT
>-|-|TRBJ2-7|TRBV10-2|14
CASSEAGAGYEQYF
TGCGCCAGCAGTGAGGCGGGGGCCGGCTACGAGCAGTACTTC
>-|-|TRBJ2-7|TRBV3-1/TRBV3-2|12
CASSQLDYEQYF
TGTGCCAGCAGCCAATTAGATTACGAGCAGTACTTC
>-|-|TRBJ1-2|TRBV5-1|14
CASSLEAPRDGYTF
TGCGCCAGCAGCTTGGAGGCCCCACGGGATGGCTACACCTTC
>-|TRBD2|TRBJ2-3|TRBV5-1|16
CASSSLGREKSDTQYF
TGCGCCAGCAGCTCGCTGGGGCGGGAGAAGTCAGATACGCAGTATTTT
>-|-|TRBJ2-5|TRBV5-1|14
CASSTRTRQETQYF
TGCGCCAGCAGCACCCGGACACGACAAGAGACCCAGTACTTC
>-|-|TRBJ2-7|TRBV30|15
CAWSSGIAGQGEQYF
TGTGCCTGGAGTTCAGGAATAGCGGGCCAGGGGGAGCAGTACTTC
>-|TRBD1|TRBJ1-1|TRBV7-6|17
CASSLLLPWGQSTEAFF
TGTGCCAGCAGCTTATTACTGCCCTGGGGACAGTCCACTGAAGCTTTCTTT
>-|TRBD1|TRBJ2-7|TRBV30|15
CAWSFRTGGYHEQYF
TGTGCCTGGAGTTTCCGGACAGGGGGCTATCACGAGCAGTACTTC
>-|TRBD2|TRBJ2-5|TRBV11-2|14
CASRLTSVRETQYF
TGTGCCAGCAGGCTGACTAGCGTAAGAGAGACCCAGTACTTC
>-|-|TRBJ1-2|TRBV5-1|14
CASSRDTTNYGYTF
TGCGCCAGCAGCCGGGACACAACTAACTATGGCTACACCTTC
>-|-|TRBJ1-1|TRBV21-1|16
CASSKEASYRDTEAFF
TGTGCCAGCAGCAAAGAGGCCAGTTACCGGGACACTGAAGCTTTCTTT
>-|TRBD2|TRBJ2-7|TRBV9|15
CASSVAGGSGYEQYF
TGTGCCAGCAGCGTAGCGGGGGGATCTGGGTACGAGCAGTACTTC
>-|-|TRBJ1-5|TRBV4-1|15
CASSLTGADDQPQHF
TGCGCCAGCAGCCTTACTGGGGCCGATGATCAGCCCCAGCATTTT
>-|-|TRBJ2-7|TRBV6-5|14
CASSYGGGGYEQYF
TGTGCCAGCAGTTACGGCGGCGGCGGCTACGAGCAGTACTTC
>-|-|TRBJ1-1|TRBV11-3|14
CASSLSGMNTEAFF
TGTGCCAGCAGCTTGTCCGGGATGAACACTGAAGCTTTCTTT